The rows below give T cell receptor beta chains drawn from one sample of a study of cytomegalovirus exposure and HLA in healthy donors. Generated by immunoSEQ multiplex PCR, the TCRdb table keeps only in-frame clones and is missing some. The sample yields 90,000 or so clones, 82% seen once. Sequencing was performed on PBMCs. The source of these receptors is a man aged 30-40 years in good health and CMV-seropositive. The CDR3 runs from the conserved cysteine through the conserved F or W. Fields, in order: clone size, D gene, CDR3 length, J gene, V gene, CDR3 DNA, CDR3 protein. D genes are given only for firm matches. Only part of the rows carry a size: once, few, many, or a class if the clone is expanded.

NA	NA	14	TRBJ1-1	TRBV7-9	TGTGCCAGCAGCTTAGTACAAGAGAACACTGAAGCTTTCTTT	CASSLVQENTEAFF
NA	NA	13	TRBJ2-1	TRBV13	TGTGCCAGCAGCTTGCGGGCGACCAATGAGCAGTTCTTC	CASSLRATNEQFF
once	NA	13	TRBJ2-5	TRBV9	TGTGCCAGCAGCGTAGGGGGGGTGGGGACCCAGTACTTC	CASSVGGVGTQYF
NA	NA	14	TRBJ2-1	TRBV6-4	TGTGCCAGCAGCCGGGAGATTGGGGGCAATGAGCAGTTCTTC	CASSREIGGNEQFF
NA	NA	12	TRBJ2-7	TRBV10-2	TGCGCCAGCGAGTCTAGCTCCTACGAGCAGTACTTC	CASESSSYEQYF
once	TRBD1	17	TRBJ2-1	TRBV14	TGTGCCAGCAGCCAAGATCTCGGGACAGGGCCCTACAATGAGCAGTTCTTC	CASSQDLGTGPYNEQFF
NA	TRBD2	14	TRBJ2-1	TRBV29-1	TGCAGCGTACCTGCCCTAGCGGGATATCATGAGCAGTTCTTC	CSVPALAGYHEQFF
NA	TRBD2	16	TRBJ2-2	TRBV6-6	TGTGCCAGCAGTTACCGAGCTAGCGGGAGTGCCGGGGAGCTGTTTTTT	CASSYRASGSAGELFF
NA	TRBD2	19	TRBJ2-7	TRBV15	TGTGCCACCAGCAGAGATGATTTTATGGAGCGGGAGAGGATATACGAGCAGTACTTC	CATSRDDFMERERIYEQYF
NA	NA	15	TRBJ2-5	TRBV9	TGTGCCAGCACCCGAGGGGGGGGCAGGAGAGAGACCCAGTACTTC	CASTRGGGRRETQYF
NA	NA	14	TRBJ1-1	TRBV7-9	TGTGCCAGCAGCCTACCGCAGGGTTCCCCAGAAGCTTTCTTT	CASSLPQGSPEAFF
once	NA	18	TRBJ2-1	TRBV21-1	TGTGCCAGCAGCAAGGGATTAGCGGGAGACCCCTCCTACAATGAGCAGTTCTTC	CASSKGLAGDPSYNEQFF
NA	NA	17	TRBJ1-2	TRBV11-2	TGTGCCAGCAGCCTCGCGGGGGGCACCTCTACTAACTATGGCTACACCTTC	CASSLAGGTSTNYGYTF
NA	NA	14	TRBJ2-5	TRBV6-5	TGTGCCAGCAGTTACTCTGGCGGGCCTGAGACCCAGTACTTC	CASSYSGGPETQYF
NA	NA	17	TRBJ2-2	TRBV5-1	TGCGCCAGCAGCTTGACGGGGGATGGCAGTAACACCGGGGAGCTGTTTTTT	CASSLTGDGSNTGELFF
NA	NA	14	TRBJ2-3	TRBV28	TGTGCCAGCCGCGGAGGGGTTAGCACAGATACGCAGTATTTT	CASRGGVSTDTQYF
NA	TRBD1	16	TRBJ1-3	TRBV5-1	TGCGCCAGCAGCTATCAGGGGGGAATTTCTGGAAACACCATATATTTT	CASSYQGGISGNTIYF
NA	TRBD1	16	TRBJ1-4	TRBV2	TGTGCCAGCAGTAGGGACAGGGTTACAACTAATGAAAAACTGTTTTTT	CASSRDRVTTNEKLFF
NA	NA	15	TRBJ1-5	TRBV27	TGTGCCAGCAGTTTAGGGTCAGGGTACAATCAGCCCCAGCATTTT	CASSLGSGYNQPQHF
NA	TRBD1	16	TRBJ1-4	TRBV28	TGTGCCAGCAGTTTAACCCGACAGGGCCGGAATGAAAAACTGTTTTTT	CASSLTRQGRNEKLFF